This T cell receptor beta chain was retrieved from a study of blood T cell repertoires in COVID-19. TCRdb keeps only in-frame clones here, not all; method: immunoSEQ multiplex PCR. Of some 200,000 clones listed, roughly 87% are singletons. The sequence came from a woman aged 18-30 years who had recovered from COVID-19. Sequencing input: peripheral blood.

CDR3 residues: CASSLWTSGSRYEQYF. The CDR3 region has the DNA TGTGCCAGCAGCTTATGGACTAGCGGGAGTAGGTACGAGCAGTACTTC. This rearrangement joins TRBV6-2 or TRBV6-3 to TRBJ2-7; TRBD2 matches at 13 bases. Trimming at V came to 6 bases and at J to 4 bases, leaving 9 bases not matched to a gene. The germline V gene encodes CDR1 MNHEY and CDR2 SVGEGT. The CDR3 loop spans 16 amino acids.